This T cell receptor beta chain was identified during a study of T cells expressing NK-cell markers. Study-wide background: HCMV serostatus: most of the eight sequenced donors positive, one negative. Study results and caveats: In several donors, these clonotypes also led the CD3+CD56-NKG2C+ fraction. CD8+ T cells in roughly six donors included dominant NKG2C+ clonotypes at about 1.0-8%.

On this clonotype itself: Its target is not known.

Germline V gene lookup returns CDR1 LNHDA and CDR2 SQIVND (reference sequence). This CDR3 region has 15 residues. Generation of TCR beta cDNA was performed by 5'RACE template switching incorporating UMIs. Using the 5' RACE reads, TCRdb records one entry per CDR3 protein without DNA. Recorded for this sample: some 120,000 distinct CDR3 sequences. Sequencing input: blood T cells: a sorted CD56 or NKG2C T cell subset, CD4+ or CD8+ T cells, or bulk PBMC T cells (not recorded which). The rearrangement links TRBV19 to TRBJ1-1. The sequence came from a woman between 18 and 70 years old in good health. This CDR3 is CASSIEPGMNTEAFF.